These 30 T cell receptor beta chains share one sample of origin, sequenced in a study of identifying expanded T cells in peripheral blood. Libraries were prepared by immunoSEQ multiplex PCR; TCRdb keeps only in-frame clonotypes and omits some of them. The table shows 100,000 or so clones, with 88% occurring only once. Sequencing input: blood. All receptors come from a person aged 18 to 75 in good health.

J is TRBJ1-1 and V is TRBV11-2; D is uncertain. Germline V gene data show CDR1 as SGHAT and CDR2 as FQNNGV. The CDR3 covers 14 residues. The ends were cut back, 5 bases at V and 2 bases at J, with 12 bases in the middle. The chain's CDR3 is CASSLRSLNTEAFF. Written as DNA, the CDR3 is TGTGCCAGCAGCCTTAGGTCCCTCAACACTGAAGCTTTCTTT.

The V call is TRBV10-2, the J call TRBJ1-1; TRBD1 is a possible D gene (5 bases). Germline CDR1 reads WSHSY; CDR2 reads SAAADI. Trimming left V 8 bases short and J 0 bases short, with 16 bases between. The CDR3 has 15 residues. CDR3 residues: CASVRDANMNTEAFF. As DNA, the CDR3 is TGCGCCAGCGTCCGGGACGCCAACATGAACACTGAAGCTTTCTTT.

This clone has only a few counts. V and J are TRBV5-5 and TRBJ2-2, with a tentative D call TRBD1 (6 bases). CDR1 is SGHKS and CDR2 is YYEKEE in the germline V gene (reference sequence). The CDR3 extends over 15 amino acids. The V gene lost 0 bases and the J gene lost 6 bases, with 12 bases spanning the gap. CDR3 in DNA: TGTGCCAGCAGCTTGGTTATCACAGGGCCCGGGGAGCTGTTTTTT. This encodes CASSLVITGPGELFF.

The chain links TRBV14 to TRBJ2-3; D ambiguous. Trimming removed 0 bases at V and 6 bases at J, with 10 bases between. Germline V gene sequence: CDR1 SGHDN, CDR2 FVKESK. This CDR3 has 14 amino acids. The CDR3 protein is CASSQDRSADTQYF. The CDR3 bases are TGTGCCAGCAGCCAAGACAGGTCCGCGGATACGCAGTATTTT.

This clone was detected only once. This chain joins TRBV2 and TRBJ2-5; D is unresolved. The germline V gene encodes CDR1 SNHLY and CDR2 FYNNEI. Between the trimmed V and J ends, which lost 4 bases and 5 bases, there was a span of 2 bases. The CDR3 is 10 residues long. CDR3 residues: CASSVETQYF. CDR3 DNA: TGTGCCAGCAGTGTCGAGACCCAGTACTTC.

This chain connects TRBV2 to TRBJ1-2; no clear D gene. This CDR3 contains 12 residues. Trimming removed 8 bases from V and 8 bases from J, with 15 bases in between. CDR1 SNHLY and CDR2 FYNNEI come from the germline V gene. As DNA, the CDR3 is TGTGCCAGCCGAAGGAGAACGGAGGGCTACACCTTC. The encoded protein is CASRRRTEGYTF.

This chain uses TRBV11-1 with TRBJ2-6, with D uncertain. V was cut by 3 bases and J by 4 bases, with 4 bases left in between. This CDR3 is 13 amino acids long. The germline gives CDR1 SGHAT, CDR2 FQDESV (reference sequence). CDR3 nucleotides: TGTGCCAGCAGCTTTAGCGGGGCCAACGTCCTGACTTTC. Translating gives CASSFSGANVLTF.

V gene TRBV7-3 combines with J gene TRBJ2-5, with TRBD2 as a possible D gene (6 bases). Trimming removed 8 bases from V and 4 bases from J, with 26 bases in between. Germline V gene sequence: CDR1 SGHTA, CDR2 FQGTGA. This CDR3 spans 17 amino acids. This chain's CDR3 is CASSHKKPGQEGETQYF. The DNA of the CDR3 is TGTGCCAGCTCACACAAAAAACCCGGGCAGGAGGGAGAGACCCAGTACTTC. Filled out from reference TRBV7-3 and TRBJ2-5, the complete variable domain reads GAGVSQTPSNKVTEKGKYVELRCDPISGHTALYWYRQSLGQGPEFLIYFQGTGAADDSGLPNDRFFAVRPEGSVSTLKIQRTERGDSAVYLCASSHKKPGQEGETQYFGPGTRLLVL.

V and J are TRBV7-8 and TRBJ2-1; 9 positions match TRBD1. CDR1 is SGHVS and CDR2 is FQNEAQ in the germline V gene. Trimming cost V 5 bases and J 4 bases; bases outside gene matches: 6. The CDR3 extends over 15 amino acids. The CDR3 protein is CASSHRDREYNEQFF. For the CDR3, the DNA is TGTGCCAGCAGCCACCGGGACAGGGAATACAATGAGCAGTTCTTC.

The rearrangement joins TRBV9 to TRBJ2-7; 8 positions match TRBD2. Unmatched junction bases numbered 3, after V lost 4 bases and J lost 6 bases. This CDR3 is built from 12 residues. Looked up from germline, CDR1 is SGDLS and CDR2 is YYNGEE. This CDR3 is CASSPREAEQYF. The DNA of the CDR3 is TGTGCCAGCAGCCCGCGGGAGGCCGAGCAGTACTTC.

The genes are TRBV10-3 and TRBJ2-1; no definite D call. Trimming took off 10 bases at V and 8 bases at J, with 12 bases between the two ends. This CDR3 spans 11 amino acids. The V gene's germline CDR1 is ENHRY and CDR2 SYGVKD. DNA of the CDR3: TGTGCCACAATGCTCACGGATGAGCAGTTCTTC. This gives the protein CATMLTDEQFF.

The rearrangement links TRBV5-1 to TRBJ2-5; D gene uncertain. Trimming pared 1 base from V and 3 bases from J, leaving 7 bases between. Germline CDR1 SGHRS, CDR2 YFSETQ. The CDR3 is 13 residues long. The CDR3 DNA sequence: TGCGCCAGCAGCTTGTTTACAAAAGAGACCCAGTACTTC. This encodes CASSLFTKETQYF. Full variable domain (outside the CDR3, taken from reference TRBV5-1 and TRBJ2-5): KAGVTQTPRYLIKTRGQQVTLSCSPISGHRSVSWYQQTPGQGLQFLFEYFSETQRNKGNFPGRFSGRQFSNSRSEMNVSTLELGDSALYLCASSLFTKETQYFGPGTRLLVL.

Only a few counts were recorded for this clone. CDR3 bases: TGTGCCAGCAGCTTGCAACAGGGGGTTGGGGAGACCCAGTACTTC. It translates to CASSLQQGVGETQYF. The gene calls are TRBV7-6 and TRBJ2-5, with TRBD1 identical over 8 bases. V gave up 3 bases and J gave up 5 bases; unmatched junction bases: 8. The CDR3 covers 15 residues. Germline V lookup: CDR1 SGHVS, CDR2 FNYEAQ.

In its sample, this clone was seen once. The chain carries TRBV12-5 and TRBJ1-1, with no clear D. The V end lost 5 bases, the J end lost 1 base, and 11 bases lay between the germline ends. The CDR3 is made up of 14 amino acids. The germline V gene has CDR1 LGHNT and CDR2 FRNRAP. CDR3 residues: CASGLLGSNTEAFF. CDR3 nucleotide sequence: TGTGCTAGTGGTCTCCTCGGGTCGAACACTGAAGCTTTCTTT. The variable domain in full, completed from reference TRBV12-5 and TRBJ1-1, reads DARVTQTPRHKVTEMGQEVTMRCQPILGHNTVFWYRQTMMQGLELLAYFRNRAPLDDSGMPKDRFSAEMPDATLATLKIQPSEPRDSAVYFCASGLLGSNTEAFFGQGTRLTVV.

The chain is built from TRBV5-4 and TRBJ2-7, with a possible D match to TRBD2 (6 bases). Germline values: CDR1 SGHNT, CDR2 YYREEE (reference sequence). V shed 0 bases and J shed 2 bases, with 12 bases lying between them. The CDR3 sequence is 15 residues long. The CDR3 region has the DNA TGTGCCAGCAGCTTGGAGGAGGGCTCTCCCTACGAGCAGTACTTC. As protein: CASSLEEGSPYEQYF.

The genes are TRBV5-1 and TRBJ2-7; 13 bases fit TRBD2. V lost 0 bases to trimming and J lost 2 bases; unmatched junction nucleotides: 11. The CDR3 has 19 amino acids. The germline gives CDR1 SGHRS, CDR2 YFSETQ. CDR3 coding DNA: TGCGCCAGCAGCTTGGCCGGGACTAGCGGGGCCCCCCGAACCTACGAGCAGTACTTC. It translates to CASSLAGTSGAPRTYEQYF.

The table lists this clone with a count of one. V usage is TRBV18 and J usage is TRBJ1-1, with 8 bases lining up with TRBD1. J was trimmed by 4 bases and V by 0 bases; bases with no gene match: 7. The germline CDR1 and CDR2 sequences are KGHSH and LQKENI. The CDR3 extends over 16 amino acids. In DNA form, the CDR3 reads TGTGCCAGCTCACCACCGAGACAGGGGAAGTTCACTGAAGCTTTCTTT. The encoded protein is CASSPPRQGKFTEAFF.

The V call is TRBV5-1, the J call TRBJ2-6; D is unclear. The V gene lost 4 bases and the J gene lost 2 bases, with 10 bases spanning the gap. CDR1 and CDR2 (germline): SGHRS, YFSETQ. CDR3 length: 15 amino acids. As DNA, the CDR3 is TGCGCCAGCAGCGTCGGATATACTGGGGCCAACGTCCTGACTTTC. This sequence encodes CASSVGYTGANVLTF.

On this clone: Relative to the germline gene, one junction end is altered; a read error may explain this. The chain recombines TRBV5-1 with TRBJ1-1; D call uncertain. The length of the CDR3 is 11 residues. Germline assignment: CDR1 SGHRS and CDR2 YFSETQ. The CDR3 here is CASSENAEAFF. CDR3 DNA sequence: TGCGCCAGCAGCGAGAACGCTGAAGCTTTCTTT.

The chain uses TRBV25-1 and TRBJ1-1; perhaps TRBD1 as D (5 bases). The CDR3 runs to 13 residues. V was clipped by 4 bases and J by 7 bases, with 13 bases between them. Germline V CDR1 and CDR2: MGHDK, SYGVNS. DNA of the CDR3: TGTGCCAGCAGTGCCGGGGCCGAGGGTGAAGCTTTCTTT. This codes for CASSAGAEGEAFF. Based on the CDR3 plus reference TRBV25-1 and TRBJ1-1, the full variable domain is EADIYQTPRYLVIGTGKKITLECSQTMGHDKMYWYQQDPGMELHLIHYSYGVNSTEKGDLSSESTVSRIRTEHFPLTLESARPSHTSQYLCASSAGAEGEAFFGQGTRLTVV.

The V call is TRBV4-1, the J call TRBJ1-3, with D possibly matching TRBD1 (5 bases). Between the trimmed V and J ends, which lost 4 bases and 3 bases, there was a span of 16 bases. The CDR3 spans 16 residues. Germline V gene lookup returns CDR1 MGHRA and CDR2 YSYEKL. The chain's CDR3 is CASSLPGRTRGNTIYF. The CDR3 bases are TGCGCCAGCAGCCTTCCGGGACGGACTCGTGGAAACACCATATATTTT.

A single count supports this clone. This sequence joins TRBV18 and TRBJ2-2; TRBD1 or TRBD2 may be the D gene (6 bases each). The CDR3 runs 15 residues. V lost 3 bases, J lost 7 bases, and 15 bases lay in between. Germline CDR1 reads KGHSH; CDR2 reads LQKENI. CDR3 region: CASSPSGGLNGELFF. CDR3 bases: TGTGCCAGCTCACCGTCCGGGGGCCTGAACGGGGAGCTGTTTTTT. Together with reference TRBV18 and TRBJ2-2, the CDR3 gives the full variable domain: NAGVMQNPRHLVRRRGQEARLRCSPMKGHSHVYWYRQLPEEGLKFMVYLQKENIIDESGMPKERFSAEFPKEGPSILRIQQVVRGDSAAYFCASSPSGGLNGELFFGEGSRLTVL.

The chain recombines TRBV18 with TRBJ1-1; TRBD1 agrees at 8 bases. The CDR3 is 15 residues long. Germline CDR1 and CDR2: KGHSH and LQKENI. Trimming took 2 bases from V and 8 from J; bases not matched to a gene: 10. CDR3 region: CASSPGPGGAWEAFF. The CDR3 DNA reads TGTGCCAGCTCACCAGGGCCAGGGGGCGCATGGGAAGCTTTCTTT.

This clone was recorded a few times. The CDR3 DNA sequence: TGTGCCAGCACTTCTGGAAACACCATATATTTT. It translates to CASTSGNTIYF. The chain joins TRBV7-9 to TRBJ1-3; the D is unclear. The V and J ends lost 7 bases and 1 base respectively, with 2 bases between them. Germline CDR1 is SEHNR and CDR2 is FQNEAQ (reference sequence). The CDR3 covers 11 residues.

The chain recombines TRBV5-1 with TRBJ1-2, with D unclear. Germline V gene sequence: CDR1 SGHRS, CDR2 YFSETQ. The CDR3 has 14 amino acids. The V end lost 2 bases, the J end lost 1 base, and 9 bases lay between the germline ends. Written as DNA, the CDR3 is TGCGCCAGCAGCTTATCTGAGGTTAACTATGGCTACACCTTC. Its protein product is CASSLSEVNYGYTF.

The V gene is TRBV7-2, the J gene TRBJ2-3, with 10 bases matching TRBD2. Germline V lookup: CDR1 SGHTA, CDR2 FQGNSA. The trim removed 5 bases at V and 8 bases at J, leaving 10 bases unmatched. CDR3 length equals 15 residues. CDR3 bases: TGTGCCAGCAGCCCCAGGCCTAGCGGGGGCGGTACGCAGTATTTT. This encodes CASSPRPSGGGTQYF.

The CDR3 protein is CASSQGWGLASYEQYF. In DNA, the CDR3 is TGCGCCAGCAGCCAAGGTTGGGGTCTCGCAAGCTACGAGCAGTACTTC. The chain links TRBV4-1 to TRBJ2-7; D not resolved. CDR1 MGHRA and CDR2 YSYEKL come from the germline V gene. V dropped 1 base and J dropped 3 bases, with 16 bases sitting between them. This CDR3 has 16 amino acids.

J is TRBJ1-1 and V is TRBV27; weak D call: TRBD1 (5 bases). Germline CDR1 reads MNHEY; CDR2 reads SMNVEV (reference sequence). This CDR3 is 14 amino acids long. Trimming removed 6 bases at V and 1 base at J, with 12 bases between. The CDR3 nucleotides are TGTGCCAGCAGGGGGGTGGACAAGAACACTGAAGCTTTCTTT. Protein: CASRGVDKNTEAFF.

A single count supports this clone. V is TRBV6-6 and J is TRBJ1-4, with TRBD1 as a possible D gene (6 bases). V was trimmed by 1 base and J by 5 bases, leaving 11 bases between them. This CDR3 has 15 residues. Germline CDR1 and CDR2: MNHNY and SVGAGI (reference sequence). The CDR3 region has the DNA TGTGCCAGCAGTTACTTCGAGGGGGGCAATGAAAAACTGTTTTTT. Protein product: CASSYFEGGNEKLFF.

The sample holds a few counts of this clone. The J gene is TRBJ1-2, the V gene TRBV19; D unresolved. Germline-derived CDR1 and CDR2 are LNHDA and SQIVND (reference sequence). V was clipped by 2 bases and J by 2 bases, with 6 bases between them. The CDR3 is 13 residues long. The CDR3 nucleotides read TGTGCCAGTAGTATAAAGATAAACTATGGCTACACCTTC. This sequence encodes CASSIKINYGYTF.